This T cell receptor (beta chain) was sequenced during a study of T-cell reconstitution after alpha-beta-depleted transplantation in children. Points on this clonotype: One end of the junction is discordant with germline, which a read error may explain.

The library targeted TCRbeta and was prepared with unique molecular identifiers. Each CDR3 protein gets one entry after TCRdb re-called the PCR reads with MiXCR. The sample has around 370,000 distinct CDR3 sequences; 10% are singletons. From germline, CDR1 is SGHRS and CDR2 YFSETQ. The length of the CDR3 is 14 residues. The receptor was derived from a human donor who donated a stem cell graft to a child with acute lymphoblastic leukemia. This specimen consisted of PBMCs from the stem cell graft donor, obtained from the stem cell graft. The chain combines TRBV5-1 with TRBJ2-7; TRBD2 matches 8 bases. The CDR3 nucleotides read TGCGCCAGCAGCCAAGCGGGAGATCCCTACGAGCAGTGCTTC. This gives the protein CASSQAGDPYEQCF.